This record looks at one T cell receptor beta chain sequence and its context. Its antigen is not identified. The entry originates in a study of blood T cells in healthy people across ages. The wider study: Per every two T cells, about one barcoded beta molecule was captured by template switching.

Study-wide findings and caveats: Strong correlation existed between TCR beta diversity and naive T cell percentage.

Primed by a sample-barcoded 5' primer and a J-beta primer mix, a second PCR proceeded for about 6 to 12 cycles. TCRdb used MiXCR to reprocess the 5' RACE reads, holding one entry per CDR3 protein. The sample yields roughly 2 million distinct CDR3 sequences, 49% seen once. V lost 1 base and J 0 bases, leaving 7 bases between the germline ends. Germline V gene lookup returns CDR1 DFQATT and CDR2 SNEGSKA (reference sequence). The CDR3 extends over 15 amino acids. This clonotype was sampled from a woman between 40 and 50 years old in good health. Material for sequencing was blood. The chain recombines TRBV20-1 with TRBJ2-6, with D possibly TRBD2 on 5 matching bases. The CDR3 reads CSARGRNSGANVLTF. Written as DNA, the CDR3 is TGCAGTGCTAGAGGGAGGAACTCTGGGGCCAACGTCCTGACTTTC.